This entry lists 9 T cell receptor beta chains sequenced from one sample in a study of CD8 T cells in Susac syndrome. The authors reverse transcribed about 0.45 to 1 ug RNA with random hexamers. Each CDR3 protein gets one entry after TCRdb re-called the immunoSEQ multiplex PCR reads with MiXCR. There are some 180,000 distinct CDR3 sequences in the sample; about 94% occur only once, and 0.1% lies in the top ten. The sample consisted of CD4+ T cells from PBMCs. These receptors came from a human donor in good health.

The chain recombines TRBV18 with TRBJ1-1; TRBD1 agrees at 7 bases. CDR3 size: 15 residues. The V gene end was trimmed by 8 bases and the J gene end by 1 base; junction bases not matched to a gene: 10. Germline V gives CDR1 KGHSH, CDR2 LQKENI. In DNA form, the CDR3 reads TGTGCCAGCACAGGACAGGCCCGAGGGAACACTGAAGCTTTCTTT. It encodes CASTGQARGNTEAFF.

V and J are TRBV4-3 and TRBJ2-1; TRBD2 matches at 15 bases. The CDR3 is 20 residues long. The junction had 13 bases not matched to a gene; V was cut back by 4 bases and J by 3 bases. Germline V CDR1 and CDR2: LGHNA, YSLEER. The CDR3 DNA sequence: TGCGCCAGCAGCCCGCGGCCCGGGACTAGCGGGAGGTCCCTCTACAATGAGCAGTTCTTC. It translates to CASSPRPGTSGRSLYNEQFF.

The V call is TRBV7-2, the J call TRBJ2-7, with 10 positions matching TRBD1. This CDR3 has 16 amino acids. V dropped 4 bases and J dropped 7; count of bases not matched to a gene: 13. Germline assignment: CDR1 SGHTA and CDR2 FQGNSA. CDR3 residues: CASSSRTGGVLEEQYF. Written as DNA, the CDR3 is TGTGCCAGCAGCTCAAGGACAGGGGGGGTTCTAGAGGAGCAGTACTTC.

The chain uses TRBV15 and TRBJ2-4; 7 bases map to TRBD1. V was clipped by 5 bases and J by 0 bases; unmatched bases: 22. Germline loops: CDR1 LNHNV, CDR2 YYDKDF (reference sequence). The CDR3 loop spans 21 amino acids. The CDR3, as DNA: TGTGCCACCAGCTCAACCCCCGTCAGGGGGACCCGTATACTAGCCAAAAACATTCAGTACTTC. As protein: CATSSTPVRGTRILAKNIQYF.

V and J are TRBV15 and TRBJ1-5; D is undetermined. Trimming removed 0 bases from V and 5 bases from J, with 5 bases in between. The CDR3 extends over 13 amino acids. Germline CDR1 and CDR2: LNHNV and YYDKDF (reference sequence). Here the CDR3 reads CATSRDLDQPQHF. The DNA of the CDR3 is TGTGCCACCAGCAGAGATCTGGATCAGCCCCAGCATTTT. Full variable domain (missing parts from reference TRBV15 and TRBJ1-5): DAMVIQNPRYQVTQFGKPVTLSCSQTLNHNVMYWYQQKSSQAPKLLFHYYDKDFNNEADTPDNFQSRRPNTSFCFLDIRSPGLGDTAMYLCATSRDLDQPQHFGDGTRLSIL.

The chain combines TRBV7-2 with TRBJ1-5; TRBD1 agrees at 9 bases. The V and J ends lost 5 bases and 5 bases, in that order; junction bases with no gene match: 7. Germline loops: CDR1 SGHTA, CDR2 FQGNSA. The CDR3 is 15 amino acids. Here the CDR3 reads CASSTRTGAYQPQHF. CDR3 sequence (DNA): TGTGCCAGCAGCACCCGGACAGGGGCGTATCAGCCCCAGCATTTT.

The chain uses TRBV27 and TRBJ1-2; TRBD1 aligns across 9 bases. Germline CDR1 reads MNHEY; CDR2 reads SMNVEV (reference sequence). This CDR3 spans 14 amino acids. V lost 5 bases, J lost 8 bases, and 9 bases stayed unmatched. Written as DNA, the CDR3 is TGTGCCAGCAGTACAAGGACAGGGGTGGAGGGCTACACCTTC. Translated, it gives CASSTRTGVEGYTF.

V and J are TRBV4-3 and TRBJ2-5; either TRBD1 or TRBD2 may supply D (5 bases each). Germline CDR1 LGHNA, CDR2 YSLEER. V lost 1 base and J lost 7, with 10 bases in between. The CDR3 has 13 residues. The CDR3 DNA follows: TGCGCCAGCAGCCAAGTCTTTGGGGGGACCCAGTACTTC. It encodes CASSQVFGGTQYF.

This chain connects TRBV29-1 to TRBJ2-1; the D is unclear. The CDR3 has 11 residues. Trimming took 2 bases from V and 1 from J, leaving 0 bases between them. Per the germline V gene, CDR1 is SQVTM and CDR2 is ANQGSEA. The CDR3 sequence: CSVESYNEQFF. The CDR3 DNA follows: TGCAGCGTTGAATCCTACAATGAGCAGTTCTTC.